What follows are 12 T cell receptor beta chains derived from one specimen sequenced in a study of CD8 T cells in Susac syndrome. Reverse transcription used about 0.45 to 1 ug RNA and random hexamers. TCRdb re-called the immunoSEQ multiplex PCR reads with MiXCR, one entry per CDR3 protein. The sample shows approximately 210,000 distinct CDR3 sequences, approximately 94% of them seen only once. Sequenced sample: CD4+ T cells from PBMCs. These receptors were collected from a human donor with Susac syndrome.

This chain links TRBV3-1 with TRBJ2-3; TRBD2 matches 7 bases. Germline CDR1 reads LGHDT; CDR2 reads YNNKEL (reference sequence). The V and J ends lost 0 bases and 3 bases, in that order; junction bases with no gene match: 6. The CDR3 runs 16 residues. DNA of the CDR3: TGTGCCAGCAGCCAAGATCCCGGACTAGGTACAGATACGCAGTATTTT. Translated: CASSQDPGLGTDTQYF.

The chain carries TRBV12-5 and TRBJ2-3; D not certain. Germline V lookup: CDR1 LGHNT, CDR2 FRNRAP. V shed 1 base and J shed 2 bases, with 7 bases lying between them. The CDR3 spans 14 residues. CDR3 amino acids: CASGLAHPTDTQYF. CDR3 in DNA: TGTGCTAGTGGTTTGGCACACCCCACAGATACGCAGTATTTT.

The chain recombines TRBV14 with TRBJ2-4, with 7 bases fitting TRBD1. V lost 6 bases to trimming and J lost 4 bases; unmatched junction nucleotides: 6. CDR1 SGHDN and CDR2 FVKESK come from the germline V gene. The CDR3 has 14 amino acids. CDR3 protein: CASSPDRVKNIQYF. The CDR3 DNA is TGTGCCAGCAGTCCCGACAGGGTTAAAAACATTCAGTACTTC. The full variable domain, completed using reference TRBV14 and TRBJ2-4, is EAGVTQFPSHSVIEKGQTVTLRCDPISGHDNLYWYRRVMGKEIKFLLHFVKESKQDESGMPNNRFLAERTGGTYSTLKVQPAELEDSGVYFCASSPDRVKNIQYFGAGTRLSVL.

The chain uses TRBV12-3 or TRBV12-4 and TRBJ1-1, with D unclear. The V end lost 5 bases, the J end lost 4 bases, and 14 bases lay between the germline ends. The CDR3 covers 14 residues. The CDR3: CASSLGAEGTEAFF. The CDR3 coding sequence is TGTGCCAGCAGTCTCGGCGCGGAGGGCACTGAAGCTTTCTTT.

The chain recombines TRBV12-3 or TRBV12-4 with TRBJ1-2; D remains ambiguous. The V end lost 6 bases, the J end lost 4 bases, and 15 bases lay between the germline ends. This CDR3 spans 14 amino acids. As DNA, the CDR3 is TGTGCCAGCAGGGCCGGTGGGGTTGGCTATGGCTACACCTTC. Encoded protein: CASRAGGVGYGYTF.

The rearrangement uses TRBV20-1 and TRBJ2-1; weak D call: TRBD1 (5 bases). Germline lookup yields CDR1 DFQATT and CDR2 SNEGSKA (reference sequence). Trimming took off 4 bases at V and 4 bases at J, with 20 bases between the two ends. There are 16 residues in the CDR3. In DNA, the CDR3 is TGCAGTGCTACCTCCTTTAAGGGGAAGGGATACAATGAGCAGTTCTTC. Translation gives CSATSFKGKGYNEQFF.

The rearrangement links TRBV20-1 to TRBJ1-2; D is unresolved. The germline gives CDR1 DFQATT, CDR2 SNEGSKA (reference sequence). CDR3 length: 14 amino acids. V gave up 6 bases and J gave up 0 bases, with 14 bases separating them. The CDR3 region has the DNA TGCAGTGCCCCGCCCCACATAGCTAACTATGGCTACACCTTC. It codes for CSAPPHIANYGYTF.

The V call is TRBV20-1, the J call TRBJ2-3; TRBD2 might be the D (7 bases). There are 16 residues in the CDR3. Germline CDR1 DFQATT, CDR2 SNEGSKA (reference sequence). The V end was cut by 5 bases, the J end by 2 bases, with 20 bases between. The CDR3 sequence is CSAAPPAGAFTDTQYF. The CDR3 DNA reads TGCAGTGCTGCCCCCCCCGCGGGGGCCTTCACAGATACGCAGTATTTT.

The gene calls are TRBV28 and TRBJ1-2; D is undetermined. From germline, CDR1 is MDHEN and CDR2 SYDVKM. The CDR3 is made up of 14 amino acids. V lost 1 base to trimming and J lost 4 bases, with 10 bases between them. The CDR3 bases are TGTGCCAGCAGTTTATCCACCGACTCCTATGGCTACACCTTC. Protein product: CASSLSTDSYGYTF.

This chain uses TRBV7-9 with TRBJ1-6; 7 positions match TRBD1. CDR1 and CDR2 (germline): SEHNR, FQNEAQ (reference sequence). The CDR3 is 15 residues long. With 3 bases clipped from V and 9 bases from J, the junction kept 8 bases outside the gene matches. CDR3 amino acids: CASSLGDREFSPLHF. CDR3 bases: TGTGCCAGCAGCTTGGGGGACAGAGAATTTTCACCCCTCCACTTT.

J is TRBJ2-7 and V is TRBV7-2, with 7 bases that match TRBD1. The CDR3 totals 16 residues. Germline CDR1 and CDR2: SGHTA and FQGNSA. V shed 3 bases, J shed 2 bases, and the junction held 10 bases outside the gene matches. CDR3 sequence (DNA): TGTGCCAGCAGCTTCCCGTTGGACCAGGGGGCCTACGAGCAGTACTTC. As protein: CASSFPLDQGAYEQYF.

The V call is TRBV4-3, the J call TRBJ1-2, with TRBD1 matching 10 bases. The CDR3 covers 15 residues. Germline V lookup: CDR1 LGHNA, CDR2 YSLEER. Trimming took 2 bases from V and 4 from J; bases not matched to a gene: 4. This chain's CDR3 is CASSQRTGGAYGYTF. The CDR3 DNA reads as TGCGCCAGCAGCCAACGGACAGGGGGAGCCTATGGCTACACCTTC.